These T cell receptor beta chains were read from a single sample in a study of T-cell reconstitution after alpha-beta-depleted transplantation in children. From the PCR reads, TCRdb called clonotypes with MiXCR, one entry per CDR3 protein. The repertoire holds about 440,000 distinct CDR3 sequences, with 43% as singletons. The starting material was PBMCs, obtained before TCRalphabeta/CD19-depleted stem cell transplant. The receptors were sampled from a girl aged 2 to 9 with aplastic anemia, due to receive a stem cell transplant. The CDR3 runs from the conserved cysteine through the conserved F or W. A D gene is named only where the DNA matches it firmly. Size values are once, few and many counts, or a class for expanded clones, and some rows have none.

CDR3,DNA,D,size,V,J
CSARVGRDRGYTF,TGCAGTGCTAGAGTAGGGAGAGACCGTGGCTACACCTTC,-,few,TRBV20-1,TRBJ1-2
CASSLALAVTDTQYF,TGTGCCAGCAGCTTAGCGCTAGCGGTTACAGATACGCAGTATTTT,TRBD2,-,TRBV7-2,TRBJ2-3
CAIKDGQVSYEQYF,TGTGCCATCAAAGATGGACAGGTTTCCTACGAGCAGTACTTC,TRBD1,many,TRBV10-3,TRBJ2-7
CATSSGINTGELFF,TGTGCCACCAGCAGCGGAATTAACACCGGGGAGCTGTTTTTT,-,-,TRBV15,TRBJ2-2
CASSLGAPNTGELFF,TGTGCCAGCAGTTTAGGCGCCCCGAACACCGGGGAGCTGTTTTTT,-,few,TRBV27,TRBJ2-2
CSARGAPADAFF,TGCAGTGCTAGAGGCGCCCCGGCTGACGCTTTCTTT,-,many,TRBV20-1,TRBJ1-1
CASSLKVSGANVLTF,TGTGCCAGCAGCTTAAAAGTCTCTGGGGCCAACGTCCTGACTTTC,-,many,TRBV7-3,TRBJ2-6
CASSLASGYEQYF,TGTGCCAGCAGCTTGGCATCGGGTTACGAGCAGTACTTC,-,few,TRBV5-5,TRBJ2-7
CASSTFGLAGGPAYNEQFF,TGTGCCAGCAGCACCTTCGGACTAGCGGGGGGTCCCGCCTACAATGAGCAGTTCTTC,TRBD2,-,TRBV4-2,TRBJ2-1
CASSLPASGTGELFF,TGCGCCAGCAGCTTGCCGGCTAGCGGGACCGGGGAGCTGTTTTTT,TRBD2,-,TRBV5-1,TRBJ2-2
CSVANYEQYF,TGCAGCGTTGCTAACTACGAGCAGTACTTC,-,many,TRBV29-1,TRBJ2-7
CSVAGGMIAEQYF,TGCAGCGTGGCAGGCGGGATGATAGCGGAGCAGTACTTC,-,many,TRBV29-1,TRBJ2-7